The sequence of this T cell receptor beta chain was determined in a study of post-analysis software for immune sequencing data. The study's findings and limits: A significant reduction in normalized Chao1 diversity was observed in multiple sclerosis patients versus controls.

Comments on this clonotype: The antigen remains unidentified.

Unique molecular identifiers were present in the TCR beta cDNA libraries. Each batch of about 0.95 to 11 million T cells produced 400,000 to 650,000 cDNA molecules. Via MiXCR, TCRdb re-called the PCR reads, giving one row per CDR3 protein. The sample has hundreds of thousands of distinct CDR3 sequences; about 50% are singletons. This receptor was identified in a girl aged 10-17 years with multiple sclerosis. Material: blood.

CDR3 bases: TGTGCCAGCAGCCAAGTTGGAGCGGCGAACAATGAGCAGTTCTTC. It yields the protein CASSQVGAANNEQFF. This chain links TRBV4-2 with TRBJ2-1; tentatively, D is TRBD2 (5 bases). V was pared by 1 base and J by 5 bases, with 12 bases between. The germline CDR1 and CDR2 sequences are LGHNA and YNFKEQ. The CDR3 totals 15 residues.